This T cell receptor (beta chain) was found in a study of blood T cell repertoires in COVID-19. V was cut by 2 bases and J by 4 bases, with 11 bases left in between. The CDR3 is 15 residues long. Germline lookup yields CDR1 WNHNN and CDR2 SYGVQD (reference sequence). Per the study methods: Estimated nucleated cell counts came from reference gene primer amplification. Profiled with immunoSEQ multiplex PCR; TCRdb holds only in-frame clones, not every one. V, J and clone size were drawn from that table, and D and trimming were deduced from the DNA. The repertoire holds more than 50,000 clones, with roughly 74% as singletons. Only a few counts were recorded for this clone.

The TCR sequence derives from a woman older than 75 with acute or convalescent COVID-19. The sample was peripheral blood. V and J are TRBV10-1 and TRBJ2-2, with a weak D call TRBD2 (5 bases). CDR3 loop: CASSEQLGSTGELFF. CDR3 bases: TGCGCCAGCAGTGAGCAACTAGGCAGCACCGGGGAGCTGTTTTTT.